Shown below are 31 T cell receptor beta chains from a single sample sequenced in a study of blood T cells in healthy people across ages. A second PCR of 7 to 11 cycles used a sample-barcoded 5' primer and a J-beta primer mix. TCRdb called the 5' RACE reads again in MiXCR, with one record for every CDR3 protein. The sample lists hundreds of thousands of distinct CDR3 sequences; approximately 30% were seen once. Source material: blood. The receptors here all came from a woman of 80 years or more in good health.

This clonotype was counted ten times or more. This chain connects TRBV29-1 to TRBJ2-7, with D perhaps TRBD1 (6 bases). The CDR3 contains 13 residues. The V and J ends lost 6 bases and 8 bases respectively, with 20 bases between them. Looked up from germline, CDR1 is SQVTM and CDR2 is ANQGSEA. The CDR3 DNA is TGCAGCGTCATGACAGGACCTGCTATGAAGCAGTACTTC. It is translated as CSVMTGPAMKQYF.

This clonotype was found many times. This sequence joins TRBV20-1 and TRBJ1-5; D is undetermined. The germline CDR1 and CDR2 sequences are DFQATT and SNEGSKA (reference sequence). The CDR3 length is 14 residues. V dropped 0 bases and J dropped 6 bases, with 12 bases sitting between them. The CDR3 region is CSAREDLAAQPQHF. The CDR3 nucleotides read TGCAGTGCTAGAGAGGACCTTGCGGCTCAGCCCCAGCATTTT.

In its sample, this clonotype was seen many times. This chain links TRBV5-1 with TRBJ1-6, with D uncertain. The CDR3 spans 13 residues. The germline V gene has CDR1 SGHRS and CDR2 YFSETQ. V gave up 1 base and J gave up 8 bases, with 7 bases separating them. The CDR3 here is CASSLYRYSPLHF. The DNA for the CDR3 is TGCGCCAGCAGCTTGTACCGGTATTCACCCCTCCACTTT.

Of note for this clonotype: A much larger clone differs from this one at a single base, so this may be a read error. V and J are TRBV7-2 and TRBJ2-1, with 12 positions matching TRBD2. The J call may be faulty, since TRBJ2-7 better matches the DNA end. The CDR3 length is 19 residues. Looked up from germline, CDR1 is SGHTA and CDR2 is FQGNSA. CDR3 in amino acids: CASSPSELAGGIWYNEQYF. The CDR3 region has the DNA TGTGCCAGCAGCCCTTCGGAACTAGCGGGGGGCATATGGTACAATGAGCAGTACTTC.

The table lists this clonotype with a few counts. This chain connects TRBV11-1 to TRBJ2-5, with no clear D. V was pared by 4 bases and J by 3 bases, with 18 bases between. CDR1 and CDR2 (germline): SGHAT, FQDESV (reference sequence). This CDR3 is 16 amino acids long. The CDR3 here is CASSSYTSHRKETQYF. The DNA for the CDR3 is TGTGCCAGCAGCTCTTACACATCCCACCGGAAAGAGACCCAGTACTTC.

The chain joins TRBV20-1 to TRBJ2-1; D is undetermined. Germline V gives CDR1 DFQATT, CDR2 SNEGSKA (reference sequence). V was trimmed by 0 bases and J by 0 bases, leaving 9 bases between them. The CDR3 spans 15 residues. The CDR3 is CSARDRANSYNEQFF. The CDR3 DNA sequence: TGCAGTGCTAGAGATAGAGCCAACTCCTACAATGAGCAGTTCTTC.

This clonotype appeared a few times. A much larger clonotype is one base distant, so this may be a read error. The rearrangement uses TRBV20-1 and TRBJ2-1; D might be TRBD2 (6 bases). Trimming pared 1 base from V and 13 bases from J, leaving 17 bases between. The germline V gene encodes CDR1 DFQATT and CDR2 SNEGSKA (reference sequence). This CDR3 region has 13 residues. DNA for the CDR3: TGCAGTGCTAGAGCGGCGGGAATAGAGACCCAGTTCTTC. It yields the protein CSARAAGIETQFF.

The table lists this clonotype with a few counts. The CDR3 is CASSTPRGGISYEQYF. The DNA for the CDR3 is TGTGCCAGCAGCACCCCCAGGGGGGGGATCTCCTACGAGCAGTACTTC. The chain couples TRBV3-1 to TRBJ2-7; D may match TRBD1 or TRBD2 (7 bases each). V lost 5 bases and J lost 0, with 17 bases in between. Germline CDR1 LGHDT, CDR2 YNNKEL (reference sequence). The length of the CDR3 is 16 residues.

This clonotype was found many times. The chain uses TRBV6-1 and TRBJ1-5; 9 bases are a match to TRBD1. The length of the CDR3 is 18 residues. CDR1 is MNHNS and CDR2 is SASEGT in the germline V gene. Trimming took 8 bases from V and 7 from J; bases not matched to a gene: 21. The CDR3 sequence is CASENYPGQGGGRQPQHF. The CDR3 nucleotides are TGTGCCAGCGAAAATTATCCGGGACAGGGAGGAGGGAGGCAGCCCCAGCATTTT.

A remark on this clonotype: A read error is possible here, since a much larger clone lies one base away. The rearrangement links TRBV6-1 to TRBJ2-5, with D maybe TRBD2 (6 bases). The CDR3 extends over 15 amino acids. V was cut by 3 bases and J by 5 bases, with 16 bases left in between. Germline V lookup: CDR1 MNHNS, CDR2 SASEGT. This chain's CDR3 is CASSEGGAVAETQYF. Here the CDR3 DNA reads TGTGCCAGCAGTGAGGGCGGGGCTGTAGCGGAGACCCAGTACTTC.

This clonotype was seen once. The chain has TRBV5-6 and TRBJ2-4, with D maybe TRBD2 (6 bases). The DNA end is more similar to TRBJ2-5, so the J call may be wrong. The CDR3 contains 14 residues. The germline V gene has CDR1 SGHDT and CDR2 YYEEEE. The CDR3 loop reads CASSPGTLKETQYF. Here the CDR3 DNA reads TGTGCCAGCAGCCCCGGGACTTTGAAAGAGACCCAGTACTTC.

Comment on this clonotype: A read error is possible here, since a much larger clone lies one base away. CDR3 sequence (DNA): TGTACCAGCAGCCTTTTACGGTGGGGAAACTACGAGCAGTACTTC. This translates into CTSSLLRWGNYEQYF. The chain carries TRBV5-6 and TRBJ2-7, with no clear D. The CDR3 covers 15 residues. Germline V gene sequence: CDR1 SGHDT, CDR2 YYEEEE. The full variable domain, with the rest looked up from reference TRBV5-6 and TRBJ2-7, is DAGVTQSPTHLIKTRGQQVTLRCSPKSGHDTVSWYQQALGQGPQFIFQYYEEEERQRGNFPDRFSGHQFPNYSSELNVNALLLGDSALYLCTSSLLRWGNYEQYFGPGTRLTVT.

At least ten counts were recorded for this clonotype. This may come from a read error, since a much larger clone is one base off. The gene calls are TRBV5-6 and TRBJ2-5; D assignment may be TRBD1 or TRBD2 (5 bases each). The CDR3 spans 14 residues. Germline assignment: CDR1 SGHDT and CDR2 YYEEEE. The germline V and J ends were trimmed by 2 bases and 2 bases, with 10 bases remaining between them. In DNA, the CDR3 is TGTGCCAGCAGCTTATGGGGGATTCAAGAGACCCAGTACTTC. Residues: CASSLWGIQETQYF.

This clonotype turned up a few times. The V and J genes are TRBV6-1 and TRBJ1-4, with a weak D call TRBD1 (6 bases). Trimming removed 2 bases from V and 1 base from J, with 14 bases in between. The CDR3 totals 17 residues. Germline V CDR1 and CDR2: MNHNS, SASEGT. Written as DNA, the CDR3 is TGTGCCAGCAGTGAAATAGGTTGGGGACAAACTAATGAAAAACTGTTTTTT. This codes for CASSEIGWGQTNEKLFF.

This clonotype was counted at least ten times. This chain joins TRBV24-1 and TRBJ2-3; D might be TRBD1 (5 bases). Trimming took 4 bases from V and 1 from J, leaving 14 bases between them. Looked up from germline, CDR1 is KGHDR and CDR2 is SFDVKD. The CDR3 extends over 16 amino acids. The CDR3 region is CATSDSGQLRTDTQYF. The CDR3 DNA sequence: TGTGCCACCAGTGACTCAGGACAACTCCGCACAGATACGCAGTATTTT.

This clonotype was found a few times. The chain employs TRBV27 and TRBJ1-5; 10 nucleotides align to TRBD1. Germline-derived CDR1 and CDR2 are MNHEY and SMNVEV (reference sequence). The length of the CDR3 is 14 residues. After removal of 6 bases from V and 4 bases from J, the junction contained 3 bases not matched to a gene. The CDR3 reads CASRGTGANQPQHF. In DNA form, the CDR3 reads TGTGCCAGCAGGGGGACAGGGGCAAATCAGCCCCAGCATTTT.

This rearrangement joins TRBV30 to TRBJ1-1; unclear D gene. V was pared by 3 bases and J by 0 bases, with 11 bases between. CDR1 GTSNPN and CDR2 SVGIG come from the germline V gene (reference sequence). CDR3 length: 14 amino acids. CDR3 nucleotide sequence: TGTGCCTGGAGCGTGGGAGGTGTGAACACTGAAGCTTTCTTT. Protein sequence: CAWSVGGVNTEAFF. The whole variable domain, filled in from reference TRBV30 and TRBJ1-1, reads SQTIHQWPATLVQPVGSPLSLECTVEGTSNPNLYWYRQAAGRGLQLLFYSVGIGQISSEVPQNLSASRPQDRQFILSSKKLLLSDSGFYLCAWSVGGVNTEAFFGQGTRLTVV.

J is TRBJ2-2 and V is TRBV6-5, with D perhaps matching TRBD1 (6 bases). The V end lost 6 bases, the J end lost 5 bases, and 13 bases lay between the germline ends. The CDR3 is 14 residues long. Germline CDR1 MNHEY, CDR2 SVGAGI. CDR3 DNA sequence: TGTGCCAGCAGCCTCTTCGGACAGACCGGGGAGCTGTTTTTT. Protein sequence: CASSLFGQTGELFF.

As regards this clonotype: At one of its ends the junction is not consistent with the germline gene, which may arise from a read error. The rearrangement uses TRBV20-1 and TRBJ1-1; 12 bases line up with TRBD1. Germline CDR1 is DFQATT and CDR2 is SNEGSKA (reference sequence). The CDR3 spans 13 residues. The CDR3 sequence is CSAWDRGRTGAFF. CDR3 bases: TGCAGTGCTTGGGACAGGGGGCGAACTGGAGCTTTCTTT.

There are a few counts of this clonotype. A much larger clone differs from this one at a single base, so this may be a read error. The genes are TRBV5-1 and TRBJ2-1; the D is unclear. The CDR3 has 14 amino acids. Germline CDR1 reads SGHRS; CDR2 reads YFSETQ. V was trimmed by 3 bases and J by 4 bases, leaving 11 bases between them. In nucleotides, the CDR3 is TGCGCCAGCAGCTGGAATACTCGGTACAATGAGCAGTTCTTC. Translated: CASSWNTRYNEQFF.

For this clonotype: A read error may be the cause here, since a much bigger clone is one base away. V usage is TRBV12-3 or TRBV12-4 and J usage is TRBJ1-4; TRBD1 matches 9 bases. The CDR3 runs 16 residues. CDR3 DNA sequence: TGTGCCAGCAGTTTGACCGACAGGGGGTTTAATGAAAAACGGTTTTTT. It codes for CASSLTDRGFNEKRFF.

A single count supports this clonotype. A read error may explain this, as a much larger clone is one base away. V and J are TRBV12-3 or TRBV12-4 and TRBJ2-6; the D call may be TRBD1 or TRBD2 (5 bases each). The CDR3 runs to 14 residues. In DNA, the CDR3 is TGTGCCAGCAGGGCCCGAGCCGGGGCCAAAGTCCTGACTTTC. Its translation is CASRARAGAKVLTF.

This clonotype has a count of ten or more. The chain combines TRBV12-3 or TRBV12-4 with TRBJ1-6; 10 nucleotides line up with TRBD1. This CDR3 comprises 13 residues. J was trimmed by 10 bases and V by 6 bases; bases with no gene match: 3. Here the CDR3 DNA reads TGTGCCAGCAGCGGGACAGGGGAATCACCCCTCCACTTT. This translates into CASSGTGESPLHF.

This clonotype was recorded many times. The chain has TRBV3-1 and TRBJ1-2; 9 bases are a match to TRBD1. CDR3 length equals 15 residues. The V and J ends lost 3 bases and 10 bases, in that order; junction bases with no gene match: 12. CDR1 and CDR2 (germline): LGHDT, YNNKEL (reference sequence). The CDR3 region has the DNA TGTGCCAGCAGCCAGGTGGCCGGGACAGGGAGTGACTACACCTTC. It yields the protein CASSQVAGTGSDYTF.

A remark on this clonotype: This may come from a read error, since a much larger clone is one base off. The chain is built from TRBV27 and TRBJ2-4; weak D call: TRBD1 (6 bases). This CDR3 is 13 amino acids long. Germline values: CDR1 MNHEY, CDR2 SMNVEV (reference sequence). The chain's CDR3 is CASKKDSQDIQCF. The CDR3 DNA is TGTGCCAGCAAGAAGGACAGCCAGGACATTCAGTGCTTC.

This clonotype was recorded at least ten times. The chain has TRBV29-1 and TRBJ2-5; maybe TRBD2 (6 bases). Germline loops: CDR1 SQVTM, CDR2 ANQGSEA. CDR3 length: 13 residues. The V end lost 6 bases, the J end lost 1 base, and 12 bases lay between the germline ends. The CDR3 protein is CSVQRGLQETQYF. In nucleotides, the CDR3 is TGCAGCGTCCAAAGGGGACTCCAAGAGACCCAGTACTTC.

In this sample, this clonotype turned up many times. This chain links TRBV2 with TRBJ2-1; D is possibly TRBD1 or TRBD2 (6 bases each). Trimming removed 4 bases from V and 8 bases from J, with 15 bases in between. The germline CDR1 and CDR2 sequences are SNHLY and FYNNEI. The CDR3 is 14 residues long. CDR3 protein: CASSAGGPVDEQFF. DNA for the CDR3: TGTGCCAGCAGTGCCGGGGGCCCAGTGGATGAGCAGTTCTTC.

As regards this clonotype: Germline is not matched at one junction end, which may reflect a read error. The chain employs TRBV7-7 and TRBJ2-3, with D possibly called TRBD1 or TRBD2 (6 bases each). CDR1 is SSHAT and CDR2 is FNYEAQ in the germline V gene (reference sequence). This CDR3 is built from 14 residues. The chain's CDR3 is CASSPGATLDTQYF. In nucleotides, the CDR3 is TGTGCTAGCAGCCCGGGGGCCACGCTTGATACGCAGTATTTT. The full variable domain, completed using reference TRBV7-7 and TRBJ2-3, is GAGVSQSPRYKVTKRGQDVTLRCDPISSHATLYWYQQALGQGPEFLTYFNYEAQPDKSGLPSDRFSAERPEGSISTLTIQRTEQRDSAMYRCASSPGATLDTQYFGPGTRLTVL.

This clonotype was counted a few times. The V call is TRBV7-2, the J call TRBJ2-1, with D maybe TRBD1 (5 bases). The CDR3 spans 15 residues. V dropped 2 bases and J dropped 4 bases, with 12 bases sitting between them. Germline V gene sequence: CDR1 SGHTA, CDR2 FQGNSA. The CDR3 protein is CASSLTTGKYNEQFF. For the CDR3, the DNA is TGTGCCAGCAGCTTAACTACAGGCAAGTACAATGAGCAGTTCTTC.

This clonotype was found many times. The CDR3 loop is CAAGVGSYNEQFF. The DNA for the CDR3 is TGTGCCGCCGGGGTCGGTTCCTACAATGAGCAGTTCTTC. The gene calls are TRBV6-2 or TRBV6-3 and TRBJ2-1; D possibly corresponds to TRBD2 (5 bases). Trimming cost V 11 bases and J 1 base, with 12 bases left between them. CDR1 is MNHEY and CDR2 is SVGEGT in the germline V gene. The CDR3 spans 13 residues.

The rearrangement joins TRBV9 to TRBJ1-6; a possible D gene is TRBD1 (6 bases). CDR3 length: 17 amino acids. V lost 3 bases and J 0 bases, leaving 13 bases between the germline ends. Germline V gene sequence: CDR1 SGDLS, CDR2 YYNGEE. In DNA, the CDR3 is TGTGCCAGCAGCGCTCGACAGGCTAGCTCCTATAATTCACCCCTCCACTTT. Translating gives CASSARQASSYNSPLHF.